A single TCR beta chain is shown here with its context. Its specificity is unknown. TCRdb keeps only in-frame clones here, not all; method: immunoSEQ multiplex PCR. The table has 100,000 or so clones, approximately 86% seen once. This entry belongs to a study of T cell responses to AZD1222 COVID-19 vaccine. General study findings and limits: Vaccine-associated CD4 TCRs spanned spike, dominant at 160-218 and 743-854. There were mostly white British donors and more females than males, and clonal diversity was possibly underestimated.

The material sequenced was peripheral blood, taken on day 0 of AZD1222 vaccination. This clonotype was sampled from an adult in good health.

The CDR3 is CALEAKTRDTQYF. The CDR3 bases are TGTGCGCTCGAGGCTAAAACGAGGGATACGCAGTATTTT. The chain links TRBV30 to TRBJ2-3; D is unresolved. From germline, CDR1 is GTSNPN and CDR2 SVGIG (reference sequence). The CDR3 totals 13 residues.